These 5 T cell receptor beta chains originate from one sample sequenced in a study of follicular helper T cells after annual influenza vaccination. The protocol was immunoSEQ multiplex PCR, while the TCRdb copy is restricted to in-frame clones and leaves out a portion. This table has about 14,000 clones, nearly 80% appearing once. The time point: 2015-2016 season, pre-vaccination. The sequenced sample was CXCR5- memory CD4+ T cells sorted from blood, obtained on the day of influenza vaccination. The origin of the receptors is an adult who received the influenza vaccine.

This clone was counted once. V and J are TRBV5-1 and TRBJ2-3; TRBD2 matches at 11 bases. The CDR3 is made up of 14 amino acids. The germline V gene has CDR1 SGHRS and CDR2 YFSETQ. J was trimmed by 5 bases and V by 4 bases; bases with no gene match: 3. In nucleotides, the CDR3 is TGCGCCAGCAGCGGGGGGACTAGCGGAGATACGCAGTATTTT. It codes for CASSGGTSGDTQYF.

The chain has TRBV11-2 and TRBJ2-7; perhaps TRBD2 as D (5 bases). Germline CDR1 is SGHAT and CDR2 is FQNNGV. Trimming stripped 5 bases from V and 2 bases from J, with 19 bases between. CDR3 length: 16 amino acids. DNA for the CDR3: TGTGCCAGCAGCCCCCCCCGGGAAAGGGATCCCTACGAGCAGTACTTC. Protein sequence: CASSPPRERDPYEQYF.

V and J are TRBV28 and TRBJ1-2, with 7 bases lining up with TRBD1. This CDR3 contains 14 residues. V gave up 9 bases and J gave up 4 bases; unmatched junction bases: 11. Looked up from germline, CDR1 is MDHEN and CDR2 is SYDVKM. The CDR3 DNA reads TGTGCCAGTACAAGGGGACAGCCTCCCTATGGCTACACCTTC. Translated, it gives CASTRGQPPYGYTF.

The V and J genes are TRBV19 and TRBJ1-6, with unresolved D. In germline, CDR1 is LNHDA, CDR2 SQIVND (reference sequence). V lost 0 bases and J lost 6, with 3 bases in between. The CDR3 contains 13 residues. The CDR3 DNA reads TGTGCCAGTAGTATAGACCCTAATTCACCCCTCCACTTT. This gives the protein CASSIDPNSPLHF. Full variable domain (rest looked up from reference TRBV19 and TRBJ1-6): DGGITQSPKYLFRKEGQNVTLSCEQNLNHDAMYWYRQDPGQGLRLIYYSQIVNDFQKGDIAEGYSVSREKKESFPLTVTSAQKNPTAFYLCASSIDPNSPLHFGNGTRLTVT.

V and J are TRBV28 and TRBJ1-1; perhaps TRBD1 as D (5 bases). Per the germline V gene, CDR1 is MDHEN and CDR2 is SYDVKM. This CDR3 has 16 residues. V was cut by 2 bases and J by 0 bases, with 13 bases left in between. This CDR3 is CASSLRQGILNTEAFF. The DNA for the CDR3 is TGTGCCAGCAGTTTACGTCAGGGAATATTGAACACTGAAGCTTTCTTT.